The 19 T cell receptor beta chains given below trace back to one sample, sequenced in a study of early T cells in non-severe SARS-CoV-2 infection (dated by TCRdb to about 2021). Receptor libraries were prepared by 5' RACE. TCRdb shows the sequencer as NextSeq 500. The public reads were reanalyzed by TCRdb: fastp trimming at Q25, MiXCR alignment, in-frame beta chains only. Records with the same CDR3 protein are collapsed into one entry carrying the most frequent genes and DNA. Across this sample there are about 38,000 distinct CDR3 sequences, with 3.5% to 5% seen only once. 15% to 20% of the sample goes to the ten largest clones. Sequencing used whole blood. These receptors were collected from an adult who was a healthcare worker with PCR-confirmed SARS-CoV-2 infection or an uninfected control (not recorded which).

This clonotype showed up many times. V is TRBV20-1 and J is TRBJ1-4, with D unresolved. The CDR3 covers 16 residues. V gave up 4 bases and J gave up 1 base, with 16 bases separating them. The V gene's germline CDR1 is DFQATT and CDR2 SNEGSKA (reference sequence). DNA of the CDR3: TGCAGTGCTACTGCCTTGGGCGGCAGAACTAATGAAAAACTGTTTTTT. It specifies CSATALGGRTNEKLFF.

This clonotype came up many times. One end of the junction does not line up with germline, which may come from a read error. The rearrangement links TRBV15 to TRBJ2-2; D uncertain. Germline CDR1 LNHNV, CDR2 YYDKDF (reference sequence). The CDR3 covers 14 residues. For the CDR3, the DNA is TGTGCCACCAGCCGAGAAGGGAAGGCCCGGGAGCTGTTTTTT. As protein: CATSREGKARELFF.

This clonotype has a count of ten or more. The chain carries TRBV12-5 and TRBJ2-5, with D perhaps assigned TRBD1 or TRBD2 (6 bases each). Germline values: CDR1 LGHNT, CDR2 FRNRAP. The CDR3 loop spans 15 amino acids. Trimming shortened V by 2 bases and J by 4 bases, and 14 bases separated the two germline ends. Here the CDR3 reads CASGLTGGRIETQYF. CDR3 DNA sequence: TGTGCTAGTGGTTTGACCGGGGGCCGTATAGAGACCCAGTACTTC.

This clonotype came up many times. The chain joins TRBV7-8 to TRBJ2-7; maybe TRBD2 (5 bases). CDR3 length: 17 residues. CDR1 is SGHVS, CDR2 FQNEAQ, per germline. V was shortened by 1 base and J by 2 bases, with 18 bases between the two germline ends. CDR3: CASSLGQPLERTYEQYF. The CDR3 nucleotides are TGTGCCAGCAGCTTAGGGCAGCCCTTAGAGCGGACCTACGAGCAGTACTTC.

This clonotype was seen ten or more times. The V call is TRBV27, the J call TRBJ1-5; D is unclear. Per germline, CDR1 MNHEY and CDR2 SMNVEV (reference sequence). Trimming cost V 6 bases and J 1 base, with 10 bases left between them. The CDR3 spans 14 residues. CDR3 bases: TGTGCCAGCAGAAGCAGGTACAGCAATCAGCCCCAGCATTTT. Its protein product is CASRSRYSNQPQHF.

In its sample, this clonotype was seen many times. The chain is built from TRBV5-1 and TRBJ2-6; no firm D call. Germline CDR1 and CDR2: SGHRS and YFSETQ. Trimming left V 4 bases short and J 0 bases short, with 14 bases between. The CDR3 has 17 amino acids. In DNA form, the CDR3 reads TGCGCCAGCAGCCCAATGGACGCGCTCTCTGGGGCCAACGTCCTGACTTTC. It codes for CASSPMDALSGANVLTF.

This clonotype was counted at least ten times. This rearrangement joins TRBV6-5 to TRBJ2-2, with a tentative D call TRBD2 (6 bases). This CDR3 spans 15 amino acids. V was cut by 5 bases and J by 5 bases, with 15 bases left in between. Per germline, CDR1 MNHEY and CDR2 SVGAGI. CDR3 in amino acids: CASSPGDSRTGELFF. For the CDR3, the DNA is TGTGCCAGCAGTCCGGGGGACTCCCGAACCGGGGAGCTGTTTTTT.

This clonotype showed up many times. This sequence joins TRBV18 and TRBJ1-1; D is undetermined. From germline, CDR1 is KGHSH and CDR2 LQKENI. There are 11 residues in the CDR3. Trimming pared 3 bases from V and 6 bases from J, leaving 5 bases between. The CDR3 nucleotides read TGTGCCAGCTCACCTGGCCCTGAAGCTTTCTTT. As protein: CASSPGPEAFF.

This clonotype was detected ten times or more. The CDR3 DNA follows: TGTGCCAGCAGCCAAGGGCTAGCGGGGGACACCGGGGAGCTGTTTTTT. Translation: CASSQGLAGDTGELFF. The chain has TRBV4-2 and TRBJ2-2; 10 bases line up with TRBD2. This CDR3 contains 16 residues. CDR1 is LGHNA and CDR2 is YNFKEQ in the germline V gene. V dropped 1 base and J dropped 3; count of bases not matched to a gene: 2.

This clonotype was seen ten or more times. The chain has TRBV25-1 and TRBJ2-1; D is uncertain. Germline CDR1 and CDR2: MGHDK and SYGVNS. Trimming left V 3 bases short and J 4 bases short, with 4 bases between. This CDR3 spans 12 amino acids. DNA of the CDR3: TGTGCCAGCAGTGAGGCTTACAATGAGCAGTTCTTC. Its translation: CASSEAYNEQFF.

The table lists this clonotype with many counts. The CDR3 is CAWSVARTNYRGEAFF. CDR3 DNA: TGTGCCTGGAGTGTGGCCAGGACCAACTATAGGGGTGAAGCTTTCTTT. V gene TRBV30 combines with J gene TRBJ1-1; possible D gene TRBD1, 5 bases. The CDR3 covers 16 residues. Germline V gene lookup returns CDR1 GTSNPN and CDR2 SVGIG (reference sequence). Between the trimmed V and J ends, which lost 0 bases and 7 bases, there was a span of 21 bases.

The rearrangement uses TRBV4-1 and TRBJ1-5; D ambiguous. Trimming shortened V by 4 bases and J by 3 bases, and 16 bases separated the two germline ends. Germline assignment: CDR1 MGHRA and CDR2 YSYEKL. The CDR3 is 16 amino acids. CDR3 bases: TGCGCCAGCAGCCTCTACGGCGGGTCCCTCAATCAGCCCCAGCATTTT. It codes for CASSLYGGSLNQPQHF.

This clonotype came up many times. The chain carries TRBV20-1 and TRBJ1-2; D may be TRBD1 (5 bases). From germline, CDR1 is DFQATT and CDR2 SNEGSKA (reference sequence). The V end lost 4 bases, the J end lost 4 bases, and 16 bases lay between the germline ends. CDR3 size: 14 residues. For the CDR3, the DNA is TGCAGTGCTATGGCCCCGCGCAGGGCCTATGGCTACACCTTC. Its translation: CSAMAPRRAYGYTF.

This clonotype was seen a few times. The rearrangement links TRBV6-5 to TRBJ2-2, with no clear D. The CDR3 is 12 residues long. Germline CDR1 MNHEY, CDR2 SVGAGI. Trimming removed 5 bases from V and 4 bases from J, with 5 bases in between. The CDR3 DNA follows: TGTGCCAGCAGTCCCAGCACCGGGGAGCTGTTTTTT. Its protein is CASSPSTGELFF.

This clonotype was counted between two and nine times. V and J are TRBV5-1 and TRBJ1-3; 7 nucleotides align to TRBD1. Germline lookup yields CDR1 SGHRS and CDR2 YFSETQ. V lost 2 bases to trimming and J lost 0 bases; unmatched junction nucleotides: 2. This CDR3 has 15 residues. The CDR3 nucleotides are TGCGCCAGCAGCTTTGGACAGGCCTCTGGAAACACCATATATTTT. Amino acid sequence: CASSFGQASGNTIYF. The full variable domain, in which reference TRBV5-1 and TRBJ1-3 provide the parts outside the CDR3, is KAGVTQTPRYLIKTRGQQVTLSCSPISGHRSVSWYQQTPGQGLQFLFEYFSETQRNKGNFPGRFSGRQFSNSRSEMNVSTLELGDSALYLCASSFGQASGNTIYFGEGSWLTVV.

This clonotype has at least ten counts. The V and J genes are TRBV2 and TRBJ2-1, with 11 bases aligning to TRBD2. The ends lost 4 bases at V and 0 bases at J; junction bases unmatched: 5. The CDR3 length is 17 residues. Germline V gene data show CDR1 as SNHLY and CDR2 as FYNNEI. CDR3 DNA: TGTGCCAGCAGTGCTAGCGGGGGGATAAGCTCCTACAATGAGCAGTTCTTC. This codes for CASSASGGISSYNEQFF.

This clonotype was seen many times. The chain combines TRBV7-6 with TRBJ2-5; TRBD2 is a possible D gene (6 bases). Germline CDR1 SGHVS, CDR2 FNYEAQ. This CDR3 comprises 15 residues. The V and J ends lost 2 bases and 5 bases respectively, with 15 bases between them. The CDR3 loop is CASSLIPAEGETQYF. As DNA, the CDR3 is TGTGCCAGCAGCTTAATCCCTGCGGAGGGGGAGACCCAGTACTTC.

There are many counts of this clonotype. The CDR3 loop is CASSGGLSRTDTQYF. CDR3 in DNA: TGTGCCAGCAGTGGAGGTTTATCCCGCACAGATACGCAGTATTTT. This rearrangement joins TRBV25-1 to TRBJ2-3, with D unresolved. Germline lookup yields CDR1 MGHDK and CDR2 SYGVNS. V was trimmed by 4 bases and J by 1 base, leaving 12 bases between them. The CDR3 spans 15 residues.

This clonotype appeared many times. The chain carries TRBV19 and TRBJ1-2; a weak D match, TRBD1 (5 bases). The V gene's germline CDR1 is LNHDA and CDR2 SQIVND (reference sequence). The length of the CDR3 is 14 residues. With 6 bases removed from V and 2 bases from J, the gap between germline ends came to 13 bases. CDR3 in amino acids: CASSLKGRNYGYTF. The CDR3 DNA is TGTGCCAGTAGCTTGAAGGGGAGAAACTATGGCTACACCTTC.